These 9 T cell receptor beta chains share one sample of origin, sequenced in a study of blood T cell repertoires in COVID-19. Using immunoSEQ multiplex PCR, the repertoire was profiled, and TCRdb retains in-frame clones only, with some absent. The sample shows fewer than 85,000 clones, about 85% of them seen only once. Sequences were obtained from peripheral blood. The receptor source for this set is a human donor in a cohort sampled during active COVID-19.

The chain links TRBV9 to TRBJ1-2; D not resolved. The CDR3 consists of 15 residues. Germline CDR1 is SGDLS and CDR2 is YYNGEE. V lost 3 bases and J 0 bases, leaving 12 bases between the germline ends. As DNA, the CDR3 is TGTGCCAGCAGCGCGACAAAAGAAGCTAACTATGGCTACACCTTC. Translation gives CASSATKEANYGYTF.

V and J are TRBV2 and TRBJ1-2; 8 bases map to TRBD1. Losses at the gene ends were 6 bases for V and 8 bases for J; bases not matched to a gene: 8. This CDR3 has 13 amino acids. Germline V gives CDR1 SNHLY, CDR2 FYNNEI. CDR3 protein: CASRPPSGGGYTF. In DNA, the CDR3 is TGTGCCAGCAGACCCCCCTCAGGGGGCGGCTACACCTTC. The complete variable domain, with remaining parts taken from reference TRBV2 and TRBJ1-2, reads EPEVTQTPSHQVTQMGQEVILRCVPISNHLYFYWYRQILGQKVEFLVSFYNNEISEKSEIFDDQFSVERPDGSNFTLKIRSTKLEDSAMYFCASRPPSGGGYTFGSGTRLTVV.

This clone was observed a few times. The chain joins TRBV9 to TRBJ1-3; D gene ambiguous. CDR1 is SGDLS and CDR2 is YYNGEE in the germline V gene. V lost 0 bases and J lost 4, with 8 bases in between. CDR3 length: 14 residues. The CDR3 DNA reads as TGTGCCAGCAGCGTAGAGCAAGTAGGAAACACCATATATTTT. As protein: CASSVEQVGNTIYF.

The CDR3 sequence is CASRLTGRNEQFF. CDR3 in DNA: TGTGCCAGCAGGCTCACAGGGCGCAATGAGCAGTTCTTC. V usage is TRBV6-5 and J usage is TRBJ2-1, with D possibly TRBD1 on 6 matching bases. With 6 bases removed from V and 6 bases from J, the gap between germline ends came to 12 bases. The length of the CDR3 is 13 residues. Germline lookup yields CDR1 MNHEY and CDR2 SVGAGI.

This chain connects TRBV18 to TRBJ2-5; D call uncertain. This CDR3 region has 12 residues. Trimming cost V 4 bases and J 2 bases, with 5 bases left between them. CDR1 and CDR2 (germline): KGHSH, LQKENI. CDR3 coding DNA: TGTGCCAGCTCACTCCAGCAAGAGACCCAGTACTTC. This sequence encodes CASSLQQETQYF.

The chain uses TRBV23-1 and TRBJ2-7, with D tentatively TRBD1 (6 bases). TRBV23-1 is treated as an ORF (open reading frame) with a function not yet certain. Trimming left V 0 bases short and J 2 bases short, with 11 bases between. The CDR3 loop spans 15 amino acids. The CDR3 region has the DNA TGCGCCAGCAGTCAATCCCGGACAGAAACCTACGAGCAGTACTTC. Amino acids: CASSQSRTETYEQYF.

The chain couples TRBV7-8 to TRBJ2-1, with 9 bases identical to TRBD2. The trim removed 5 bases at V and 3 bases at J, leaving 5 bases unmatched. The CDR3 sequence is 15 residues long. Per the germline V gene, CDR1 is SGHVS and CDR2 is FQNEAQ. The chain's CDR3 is CASSPKRGDYNEQFF. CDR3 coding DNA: TGTGCCAGCAGCCCGAAGCGGGGGGACTACAATGAGCAGTTCTTC.

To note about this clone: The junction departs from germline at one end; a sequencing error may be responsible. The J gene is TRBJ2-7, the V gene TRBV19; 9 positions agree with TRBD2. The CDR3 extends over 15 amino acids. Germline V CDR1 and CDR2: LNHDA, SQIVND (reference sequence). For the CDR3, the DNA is TGTGCCAGCAGTATGGGGAGCGGGAGGTATTACGAGCAGTACTTC. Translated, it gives CASSMGSGRYYEQYF.

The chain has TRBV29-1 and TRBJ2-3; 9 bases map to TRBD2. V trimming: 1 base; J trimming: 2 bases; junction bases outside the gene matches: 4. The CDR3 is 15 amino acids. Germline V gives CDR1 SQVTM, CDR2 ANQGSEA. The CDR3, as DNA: TGCAGCGTTGAAGGGGCGGGGGGGATCACAGATACGCAGTATTTT. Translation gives CSVEGAGGITDTQYF.